This TCR beta chain stems from a study of patients and donors after allogeneic stem cell transplantation. TCRdb recomputed calls from the RT-PCR reads with MiXCR, one row per CDR3 protein. The sample shows 80,000 to 90,000 distinct CDR3 sequences, roughly 50% of them seen only once. V lost 2 bases to trimming and J lost 2 bases, with 8 bases between them. The CDR3 spans 14 residues. Germline V CDR1 and CDR2: MNHEY, SMNVEV (reference sequence). This TCR derives from a human donor who was either an allogeneic HSCT recipient or a stem cell or donor lymphocyte infusion donor (not recorded which). It is not recorded whose cells these are; they may come from a transplant donor. The sample was blood, either unsorted or a sorted T cell fraction (not recorded which). The rearrangement joins TRBV27 to TRBJ2-3; D unresolved. CDR3 nucleotide sequence: TGTGCCAGCAGTTTAGTCGTTAACACAGATACGCAGTATTTT. This gives the protein CASSLVVNTDTQYF.